Below, 6 T cell receptor beta chains from the same sample are listed, as sequenced in a study of T-cell reconstitution after alpha-beta-depleted transplantation in children. TCRbeta library construction was performed incorporating unique molecular identifiers. Each CDR3 protein gets one entry after TCRdb re-called the PCR reads with MiXCR. The data show fewer than 550,000 distinct CDR3 sequences, with about an eighth seen just once and approximately 14% held by the top ten. This material consisted of PBMCs, mostly from graft donor cells, taken 180 days after TCRalphabeta/CD19-depleted stem cell transplant. All receptors derive from a female patient aged 2-15 years who had a stem cell transplant for aplastic anemia, so the T cells may come from the graft donor.

The rearrangement uses TRBV6-2 or TRBV6-3 and TRBJ2-1; D is unclear. The V gene lost 2 bases and the J gene lost 6 bases, with 11 bases spanning the gap. This CDR3 region has 14 residues. Germline assignment: CDR1 MNHEY and CDR2 SVGEGT. This chain's CDR3 is CASSYPYKVNEQFF. CDR3 DNA sequence: TGTGCCAGCAGTTACCCGTATAAGGTCAATGAGCAGTTCTTC.

The sample holds a few counts of this clonotype. V is TRBV19 and J is TRBJ1-5, with TRBD1 matching over 7 bases. The CDR3 covers 16 residues. The V gene end was trimmed by 5 bases and the J gene end by 0 bases; junction bases not matched to a gene: 7. Germline V CDR1 and CDR2: LNHDA, SQIVND (reference sequence). The CDR3 bases are TGTGCCAGTAGTTACAAGACAGGGCGTAGCAATCAGCCCCAGCATTTT. Translation gives CASSYKTGRSNQPQHF.

The chain combines TRBV28 with TRBJ2-7; D remains unclear. V was clipped by 6 bases and J by 5 bases, with 11 bases between them. Germline loops: CDR1 MDHEN, CDR2 SYDVKM. The CDR3 contains 12 residues. This chain's CDR3 is CASRPGWDEQYF. In nucleotides, the CDR3 is TGTGCCAGCAGGCCTGGATGGGACGAGCAGTACTTC. The whole variable domain, filled in from reference TRBV28 and TRBJ2-7, reads DVKVTQSSRYLVKRTGEKVFLECVQDMDHENMFWYRQDPGLGLRLIYFSYDVKMKEKGDIPEGYSVSREKKERFSLILESASTNQTSMYLCASRPGWDEQYFGPGTRLTVT.

This clonotype occurred a few times. The V call is TRBV20-1, the J call TRBJ2-1; 9 positions match TRBD1. Germline V gene data show CDR1 as DFQATT and CDR2 as SNEGSKA (reference sequence). The CDR3 runs to 14 residues. With V trimmed by 3 bases and J by 9 bases, 9 bases remained unmatched. CDR3 residues: CSARGTGRRIEQFF. DNA for the CDR3: TGCAGTGCTAGGGGGACAGGGCGGCGTATTGAGCAGTTCTTC.

This clonotype was counted ten times or more. The V gene is TRBV7-2, the J gene TRBJ2-3; D ambiguous. V was pared by 3 bases and J by 6 bases, with 7 bases between. The CDR3 is made up of 12 amino acids. Per germline, CDR1 SGHTA and CDR2 FQGNSA. CDR3 bases: TGTGCCAGCAGCTTGCGAGTCGATACGCAGTATTTT. Translating gives CASSLRVDTQYF.

This clonotype was seen a few times. J is TRBJ1-2 and V is TRBV11-3; tentative D call: TRBD1 (6 bases). CDR1 and CDR2 from the germline V gene are SGHNT and YENEEA. Deletions cut 5 bases from V and 6 bases from J, with 13 bases between. This CDR3 contains 13 residues. The CDR3 sequence: CASSLQGSHGYTF. CDR3 in DNA: TGTGCCAGCAGCCTACAGGGTAGCCATGGCTACACCTTC.